The clone carrying this TCR beta chain has just a few counts. Its target is unknown. TRB rearrangements spanning V, D and J were amplified using mixed TRB-A/B primers. Each CDR3 protein is one row after TCRdb ran MiXCR on the multiplex PCR reads. The sample records some 10,000 distinct CDR3 sequences, 30% to 40% being singletons. This entry is derived from a study of T cell repertoires in aging, cancer and after chemotherapy. On the study more broadly: Repeat sampling of healthy donors over several months to years showed clear clonal overlap.

Peripheral blood genomic DNA, not sorted cells or RNA, was the template. Study results and limitations: Across the chemotherapy interval, each cancer cohort showed higher median generation probability, suggesting thymic rebound.

V was clipped by 0 bases and J by 4 bases, with 12 bases between them. The CDR3 has 16 residues. Per germline, CDR1 MNHNS and CDR2 SASEGT. Sequences were obtained from blood. This chain connects TRBV6-1 to TRBJ2-2; D remains ambiguous. This clonotype was obtained from a human donor in good health. The CDR3, as DNA: TGTGCCAGCAGTGAAGCGCGTCGCCGGCGCACCGGGGAGCTGTTTTTT. Its protein product is CASSEARRRRTGELFF.